This TCR beta chain appears in the sequencing data of a study of a mutant IDH1 vaccine in newly diagnosed glioma. Study background: Vaccines were begun 4-6 weeks after radiotherapy alone, or with temozolomide cycles. Treated patients were about 60% male, about 38% female, mean age around 40 years. Notes on the study in general: Pseudoprogression looked unconnected to shifts in top peripheral T cell clonotypes. Among all patients, vaccine-induced immune responses occurred in 85% to 95%.

The protocol was immunoSEQ multiplex PCR, while the TCRdb copy is restricted to in-frame clones and leaves out a portion. Of about 85,000 clones listed, over 85% are singletons. A remark on this clone: The antigen is not known. The junction shows a germline mismatch at one end, possibly a read error.

Time point here: week 47, end of study. Each dose delivered 300 ug of mutant IDH1 20-mer peptide subcutaneously with imiquimod. The CDR3 is made up of 14 amino acids. Germline assignment: CDR1 SGHKS and CDR2 YYEKEE (reference sequence). This TCR derives from a woman aged 50 to 60 with glioma. Sample: PBMCs, taken from a glioma patient whose treatment included an IDH1 peptide vaccine. This chain uses TRBV5-5 with TRBJ2-2; a possible D gene is TRBD1 (6 bases). In DNA form, the CDR3 reads TGTGCCAGAAGCTTGGGACAAAACACCGGGGAGCTGTTTTTT. Encoded protein: CARSLGQNTGELFF. The full variable domain, with the rest looked up from reference TRBV5-5 and TRBJ2-2, is DAGVTQSPTHLIKTRGQQVTLRCSPISGHKSVSWYQQVLGQGPQFIFQYYEKEERGRGNFPDRFSARQFPNYSSELNVNALLLGDSALYLCARSLGQNTGELFFGEGSRLTVL.